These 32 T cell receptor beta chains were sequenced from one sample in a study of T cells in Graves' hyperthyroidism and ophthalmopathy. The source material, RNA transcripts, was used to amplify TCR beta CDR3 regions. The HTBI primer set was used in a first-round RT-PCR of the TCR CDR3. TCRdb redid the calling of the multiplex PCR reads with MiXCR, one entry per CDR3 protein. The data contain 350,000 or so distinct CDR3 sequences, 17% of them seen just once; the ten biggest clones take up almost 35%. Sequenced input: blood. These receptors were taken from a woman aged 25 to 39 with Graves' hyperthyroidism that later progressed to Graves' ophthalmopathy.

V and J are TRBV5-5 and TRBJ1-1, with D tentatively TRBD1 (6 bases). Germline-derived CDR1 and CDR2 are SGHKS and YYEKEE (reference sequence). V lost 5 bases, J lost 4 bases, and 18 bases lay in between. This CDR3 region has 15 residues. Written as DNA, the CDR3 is TGTGCCAGCAGGGAAAAGGGGGGGAGGACCACTGAAGCTTTCTTT. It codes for CASREKGGRTTEAFF.

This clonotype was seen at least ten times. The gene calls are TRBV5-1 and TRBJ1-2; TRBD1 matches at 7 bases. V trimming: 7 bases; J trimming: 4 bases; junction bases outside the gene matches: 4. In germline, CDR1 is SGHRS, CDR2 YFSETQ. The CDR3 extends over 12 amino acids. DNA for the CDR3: TGCGCCAGCTGGGACAGTCTCTATGGCTACACCTTC. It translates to CASWDSLYGYTF.

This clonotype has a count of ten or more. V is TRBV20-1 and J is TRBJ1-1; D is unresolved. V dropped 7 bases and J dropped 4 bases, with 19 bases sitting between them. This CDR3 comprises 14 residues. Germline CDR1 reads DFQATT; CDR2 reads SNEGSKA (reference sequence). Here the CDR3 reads CSGEAPYRGTEAFF. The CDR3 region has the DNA TGCAGTGGTGAGGCCCCATACCGCGGCACTGAAGCTTTCTTT.

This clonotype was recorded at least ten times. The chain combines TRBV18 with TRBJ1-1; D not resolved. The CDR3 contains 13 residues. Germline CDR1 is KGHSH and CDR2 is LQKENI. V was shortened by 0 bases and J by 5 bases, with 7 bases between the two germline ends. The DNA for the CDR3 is TGTGCCAGCTCACCACCGAGGGCGACTGAAGCTTTCTTT. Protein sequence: CASSPPRATEAFF.

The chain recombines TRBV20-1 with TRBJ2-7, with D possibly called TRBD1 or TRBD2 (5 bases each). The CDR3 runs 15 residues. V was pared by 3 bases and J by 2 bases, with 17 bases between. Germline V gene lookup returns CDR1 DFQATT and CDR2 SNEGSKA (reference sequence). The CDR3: CSASKEGYGTYEQYF. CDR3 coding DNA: TGCAGTGCTAGCAAAGAGGGGTACGGGACCTACGAGCAGTACTTC.

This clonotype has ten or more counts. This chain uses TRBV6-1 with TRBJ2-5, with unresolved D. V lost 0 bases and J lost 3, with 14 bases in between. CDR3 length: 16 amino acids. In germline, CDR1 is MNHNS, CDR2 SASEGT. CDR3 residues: CASSEALLQREETQYF. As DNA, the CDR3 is TGTGCCAGCAGTGAAGCGCTTCTACAACGGGAAGAGACCCAGTACTTC.

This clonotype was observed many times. CDR3 residues: CASRATLDRRGYTF. For the CDR3, the DNA is TGTGCCAGCAGGGCAACCCTCGATCGTCGTGGCTACACCTTC. This chain uses TRBV6-1 with TRBJ1-2, with unresolved D. V gave up 6 bases and J gave up 7 bases, with 18 bases separating them. The germline gives CDR1 MNHNS, CDR2 SASEGT. The CDR3 sequence is 14 residues long.

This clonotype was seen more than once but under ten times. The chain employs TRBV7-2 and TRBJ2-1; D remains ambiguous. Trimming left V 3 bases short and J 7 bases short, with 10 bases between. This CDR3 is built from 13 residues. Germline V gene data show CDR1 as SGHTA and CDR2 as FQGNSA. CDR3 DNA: TGTGCCAGCAGCTTGTTCCAGCGAAATGAGCAGTTCTTC. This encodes CASSLFQRNEQFF. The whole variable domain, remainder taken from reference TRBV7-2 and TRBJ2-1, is GAGVSQSPSNKVTEKGKDVELRCDPISGHTALYWYRQSLGQGLEFLIYFQGNSAPDKSGLPSDRFSAERTGGSVSTLTIQRTQQEDSAVYLCASSLFQRNEQFFGPGTRLTVL.

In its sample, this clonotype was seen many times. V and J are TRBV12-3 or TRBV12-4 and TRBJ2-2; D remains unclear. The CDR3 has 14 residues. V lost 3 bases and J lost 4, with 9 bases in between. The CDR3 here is CASSFGPGTGELFF. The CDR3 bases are TGTGCCAGCAGTTTCGGCCCCGGCACCGGGGAGCTGTTTTTT.

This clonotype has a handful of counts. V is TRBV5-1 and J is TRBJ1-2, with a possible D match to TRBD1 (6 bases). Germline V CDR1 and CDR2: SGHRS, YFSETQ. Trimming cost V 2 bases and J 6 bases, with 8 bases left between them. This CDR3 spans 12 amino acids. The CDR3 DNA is TGCGCCAGCAGCTTTAACAGGGATGGCTACACCTTC. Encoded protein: CASSFNRDGYTF.

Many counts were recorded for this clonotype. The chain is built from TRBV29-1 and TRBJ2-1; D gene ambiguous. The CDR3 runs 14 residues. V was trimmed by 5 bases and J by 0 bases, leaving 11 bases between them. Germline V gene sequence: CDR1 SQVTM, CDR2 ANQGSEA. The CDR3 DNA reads TGCAGCGTTATTAGGTTAAGCTCCTACAATGAGCAGTTCTTC. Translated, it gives CSVIRLSSYNEQFF.

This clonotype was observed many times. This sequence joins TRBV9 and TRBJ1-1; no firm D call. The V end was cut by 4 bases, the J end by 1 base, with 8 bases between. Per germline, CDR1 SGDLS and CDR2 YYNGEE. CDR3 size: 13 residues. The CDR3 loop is CASSQQENTEAFF. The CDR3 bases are TGTGCCAGCAGCCAGCAGGAGAACACTGAAGCTTTCTTT.

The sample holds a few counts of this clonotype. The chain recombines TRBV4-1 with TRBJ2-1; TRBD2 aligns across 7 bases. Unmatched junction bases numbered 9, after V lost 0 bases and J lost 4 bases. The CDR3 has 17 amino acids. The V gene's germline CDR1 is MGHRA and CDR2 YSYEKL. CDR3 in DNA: TGCGCCAGCAGCCAAGAGAGTGGCGGGGGAGGGTACAATGAGCAGTTCTTC. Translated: CASSQESGGGGYNEQFF.

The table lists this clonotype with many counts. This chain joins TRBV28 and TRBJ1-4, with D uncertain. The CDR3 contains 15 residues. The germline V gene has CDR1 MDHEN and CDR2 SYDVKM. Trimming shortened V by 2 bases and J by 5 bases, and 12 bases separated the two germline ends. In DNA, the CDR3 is TGTGCCAGCAGTTTACTCAGAGAGCCAAATGAAAAACTGTTTTTT. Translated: CASSLLREPNEKLFF.

The chain's CDR3 is CASEYGTRLFF. As DNA, the CDR3 is TGTGCCAGCGAATACGGGACTAGGCTGTTCTTC. The chain employs TRBV12-3 or TRBV12-4 and TRBJ2-1; 8 nucleotides match TRBD2. The CDR3 is 11 residues long. Trimming removed 8 bases from V and 15 bases from J; junction bases left unmatched: 9.

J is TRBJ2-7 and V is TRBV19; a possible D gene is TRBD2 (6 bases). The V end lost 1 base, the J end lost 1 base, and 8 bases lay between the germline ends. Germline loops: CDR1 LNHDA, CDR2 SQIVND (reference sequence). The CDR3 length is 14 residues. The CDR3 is CASSIAGVSYEQYF. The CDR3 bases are TGTGCCAGTAGTATAGCGGGAGTATCCTACGAGCAGTACTTC.

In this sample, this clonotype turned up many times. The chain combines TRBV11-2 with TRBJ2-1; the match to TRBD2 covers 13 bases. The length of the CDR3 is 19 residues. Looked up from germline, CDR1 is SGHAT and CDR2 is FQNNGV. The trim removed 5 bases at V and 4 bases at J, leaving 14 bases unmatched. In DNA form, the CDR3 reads TGTGCCAGCAGCACTAGCGGGGGGGCATCTTCCACCCGGTACAATGAGCAGTTCTTC. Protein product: CASSTSGGASSTRYNEQFF.

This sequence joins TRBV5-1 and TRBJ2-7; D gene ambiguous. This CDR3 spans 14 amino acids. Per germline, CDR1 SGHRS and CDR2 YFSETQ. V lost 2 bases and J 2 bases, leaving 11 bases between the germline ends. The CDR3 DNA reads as TGCGCCAGCAGCTTTACGGGTGAAACCTACGAGCAGTACTTC. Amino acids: CASSFTGETYEQYF.

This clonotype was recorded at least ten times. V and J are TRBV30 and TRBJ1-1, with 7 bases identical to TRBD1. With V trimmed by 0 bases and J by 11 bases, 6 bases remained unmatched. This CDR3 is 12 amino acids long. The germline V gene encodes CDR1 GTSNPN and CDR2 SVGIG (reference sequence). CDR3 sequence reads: CAWSVRGRGAFF. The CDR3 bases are TGTGCCTGGAGTGTACGTGGCAGGGGGGCTTTCTTT.

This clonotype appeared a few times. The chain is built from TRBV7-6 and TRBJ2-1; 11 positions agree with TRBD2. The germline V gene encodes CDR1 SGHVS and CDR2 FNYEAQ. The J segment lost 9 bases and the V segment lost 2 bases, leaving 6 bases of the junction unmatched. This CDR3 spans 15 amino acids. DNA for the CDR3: TGTGCCAGCAGCTTAACTAGCGGGAGTAAGAGTGAGCAGTTCTTC. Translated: CASSLTSGSKSEQFF.

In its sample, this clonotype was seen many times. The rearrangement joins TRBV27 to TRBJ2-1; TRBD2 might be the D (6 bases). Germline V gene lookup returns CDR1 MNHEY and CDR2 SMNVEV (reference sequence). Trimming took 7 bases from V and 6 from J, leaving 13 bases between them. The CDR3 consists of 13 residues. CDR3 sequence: CASTIAASNEQFF. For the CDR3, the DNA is TGTGCCAGCACTATAGCGGCTAGCAATGAGCAGTTCTTC.

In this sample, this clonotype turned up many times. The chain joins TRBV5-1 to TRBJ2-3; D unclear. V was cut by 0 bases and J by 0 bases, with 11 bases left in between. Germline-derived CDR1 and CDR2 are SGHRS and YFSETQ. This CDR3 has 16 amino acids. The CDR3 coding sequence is TGCGCCAGCAGCTTGGAGTCAGCAACTAGCACAGATACGCAGTATTTT. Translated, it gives CASSLESATSTDTQYF. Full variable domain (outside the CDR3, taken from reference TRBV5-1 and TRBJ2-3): KAGVTQTPRYLIKTRGQQVTLSCSPISGHRSVSWYQQTPGQGLQFLFEYFSETQRNKGNFPGRFSGRQFSNSRSEMNVSTLELGDSALYLCASSLESATSTDTQYFGPGTRLTVL.

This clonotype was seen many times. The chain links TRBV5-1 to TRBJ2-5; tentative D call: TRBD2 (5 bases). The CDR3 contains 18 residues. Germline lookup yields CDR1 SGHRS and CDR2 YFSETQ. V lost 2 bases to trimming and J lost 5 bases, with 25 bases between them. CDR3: CASSFGITDGASVETQYF. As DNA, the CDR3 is TGCGCCAGCAGCTTCGGGATTACAGACGGCGCCTCCGTGGAGACCCAGTACTTC. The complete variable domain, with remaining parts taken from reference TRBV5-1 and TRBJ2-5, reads KAGVTQTPRYLIKTRGQQVTLSCSPISGHRSVSWYQQTPGQGLQFLFEYFSETQRNKGNFPGRFSGRQFSNSRSEMNVSTLELGDSALYLCASSFGITDGASVETQYFGPGTRLLVL.

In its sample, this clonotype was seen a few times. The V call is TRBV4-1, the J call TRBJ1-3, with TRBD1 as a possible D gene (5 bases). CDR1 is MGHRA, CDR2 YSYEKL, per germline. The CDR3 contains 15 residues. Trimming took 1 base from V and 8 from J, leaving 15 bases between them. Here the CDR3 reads CASSQARGMGDTIYF. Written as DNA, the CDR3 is TGCGCCAGCAGCCAAGCTCGAGGGATGGGGGACACCATATATTTT.

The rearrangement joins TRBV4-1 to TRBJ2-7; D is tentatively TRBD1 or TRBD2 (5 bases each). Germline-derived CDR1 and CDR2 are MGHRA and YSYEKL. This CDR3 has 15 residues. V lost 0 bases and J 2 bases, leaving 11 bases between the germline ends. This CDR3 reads CASSQDPQGPYEQYF. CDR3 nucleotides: TGCGCCAGCAGCCAAGATCCTCAGGGACCCTACGAGCAGTACTTC.

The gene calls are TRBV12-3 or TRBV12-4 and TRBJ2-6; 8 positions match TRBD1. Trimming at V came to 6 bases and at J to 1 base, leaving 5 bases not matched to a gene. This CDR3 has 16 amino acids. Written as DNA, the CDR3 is TGTGCCAGCAGCTCGGACAGGGTTTCTGGGGCCAACGTCCTGACTTTC. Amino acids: CASSSDRVSGANVLTF.

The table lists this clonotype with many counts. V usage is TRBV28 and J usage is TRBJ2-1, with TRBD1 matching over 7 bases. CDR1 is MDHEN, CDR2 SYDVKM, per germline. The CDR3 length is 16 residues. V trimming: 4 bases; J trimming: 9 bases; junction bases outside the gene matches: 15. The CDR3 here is CASSSPSTGSEGEQFF. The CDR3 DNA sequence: TGTGCCAGCAGTTCACCTTCGACAGGGAGTGAGGGTGAGCAGTTCTTC.

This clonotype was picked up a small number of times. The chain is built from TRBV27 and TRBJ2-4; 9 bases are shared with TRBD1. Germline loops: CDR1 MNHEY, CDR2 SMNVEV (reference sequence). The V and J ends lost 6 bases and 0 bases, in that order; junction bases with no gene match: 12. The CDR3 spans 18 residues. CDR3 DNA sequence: TGTGCCAGCAGGACCGGGACAGGGTCGACCCTAGCCAAAAACATTCAGTACTTC. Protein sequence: CASRTGTGSTLAKNIQYF.

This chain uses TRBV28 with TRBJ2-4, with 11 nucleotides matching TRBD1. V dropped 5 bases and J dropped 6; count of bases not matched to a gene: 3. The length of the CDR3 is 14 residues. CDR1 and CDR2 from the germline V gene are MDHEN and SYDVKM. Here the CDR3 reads CASSPGQGGNIQYF. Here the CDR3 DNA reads TGTGCCAGCAGTCCGGGACAGGGGGGAAACATTCAGTACTTC.

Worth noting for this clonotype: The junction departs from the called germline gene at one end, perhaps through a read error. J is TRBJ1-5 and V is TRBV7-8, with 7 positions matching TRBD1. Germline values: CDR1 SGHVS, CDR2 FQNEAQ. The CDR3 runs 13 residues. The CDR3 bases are TGTGCCGGCAGCGGTCGGACAGGACAGCCCCAGCATTTT. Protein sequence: CAGSGRTGQPQHF.

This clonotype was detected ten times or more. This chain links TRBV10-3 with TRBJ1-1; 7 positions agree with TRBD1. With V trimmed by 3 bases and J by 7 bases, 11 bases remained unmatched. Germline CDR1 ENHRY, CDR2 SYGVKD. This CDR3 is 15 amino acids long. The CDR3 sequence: CAISDAGTDAIEAFF. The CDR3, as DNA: TGTGCCATCAGTGATGCCGGGACAGACGCTATTGAAGCTTTCTTT.

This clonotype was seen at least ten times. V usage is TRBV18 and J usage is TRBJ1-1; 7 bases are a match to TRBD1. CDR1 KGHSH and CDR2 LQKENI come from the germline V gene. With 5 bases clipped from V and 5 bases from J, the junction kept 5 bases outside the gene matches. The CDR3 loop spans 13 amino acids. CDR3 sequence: CASSTGQRTEAFF. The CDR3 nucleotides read TGTGCCAGCTCAACGGGACAGCGTACTGAAGCTTTCTTT.